This entry concerns a single T cell receptor beta chain. The antigen it binds to is not known. Qualities for individual bases were not recorded, and no much larger clone is one base off. Participants in the prospective study were enrolled through a virtual design, were aged roughly 18 to 100 years, and lived in 24 United States geographic areas. Cohort assignment in the prospective study relied on participant-reported clinical history from a screening survey and a study questionnaire. Recovered participants in ImmuneRACE Cohort 3 were defined by two consecutive negative NP/OP PCR tests, clearance by a healthcare professional, or resolution of symptoms. In the prospective study, mobile phlebotomists collected whole blood, serum and a nasopharyngeal or oropharyngeal swab from each participant. Prospective study participants could optionally give additional blood draws and questionnaires over an approximately two-month period. Prospective study blood samples were shipped either frozen or at room temperature before DNA extraction.

This specimen comes from a study of blood T cell repertoires in COVID-19 (TCRdb year 2020). A note on the overall study: Samples from collaborators originated in the United States, Italy and Spain and spanned both the acute and convalescent phases of COVID-19. The prospective study material was composed of cDNA or gDNA derived from T cells, B-cell-depleted T cells, or PBMCs. Subjects who had been exposed to COVID-19, were actively infected with it, or had recovered from it provided the deeply sampled blood TCRbeta repertoires that made up the dataset. The repertoires were released in a freely available public database meant as a resource for research on the immune response to SARS-CoV-2. Samples came from the ongoing ImmuneRACE study (first 160 participants) plus 1,254 subjects from 6 global collaborators. Sample metadata almost always included a de-identified subject ID, COVID-19 status, age in years and sex. Where HLA class I and class II types were available, the types were taken from metadata supplied by the sample provider, not from assay-based typing. General conclusions and limits of the study: Clinical and demographic metadata were provided uncurated, with the amount varying by source and participant.

The immunoSEQ Assay, a bias-controlled multiplex PCR, was used to amplify TCRbeta CDR3 regions from genomic DNA. The authors processed their data as follows. Within the assay, amplification of reference gene primers was used to estimate how many nucleated cells each sample contained. To quantify the absolute abundance of each unique TCRbeta CDR3 rearrangement, sequence reads were collapsed and filtered. For each sample, productive Simpson clonality was calculated by taking the square root of Simpson's diversity index across productive rearrangements. Entries here come from immuneACCESS through TCRdb and include only in-frame sequences with V and J called. Some clones fail to appear in such tables; in the studies checked, an unresolved V gene covers under half of the shortfall, and the cause of the remainder is unknown. The D gene and trimming were derived from the DNA, and the V and J assignments and clone size from that table. The sample table shows approximately 400,000 clones, and less than 90% are seen once. The biggest ten clones account for about 5% of the sample.

The TCR originated in a woman aged 45-65 years who had recovered from COVID-19. Sequenced sample: PBMCs or T cells enriched from blood (not recorded which).

The DNA is TGTGCCAGCAGCCAAGCCCGGAGACAGGGGTTCTCTGGAAACACCATATATTTT. The encoded protein is CASSQARRQGFSGNTIYF. The V and J genes are TRBV3-1 (or the pseudogene TRBV3-2) and TRBJ1-3, with 8 junctional bases fitting TRBD1. Here V drops 1 base and J drops 0 bases, and the junction holds 8 bases not matched to any gene. CDR1 and CDR2, per the germline V gene (reference sequence), are LGHDT and YNNKEL. The CDR3 starts with the cysteine, ends with the phenylalanine, and has 18 residues. Just the 54-base CDR3 DNA is kept, in frame starting at base 1.